This T cell receptor beta chain is from a study of glioma-infiltrating T cells after dendritic cell vaccination. Trimming took 5 bases from V and 4 from J, leaving 14 bases between them. The CDR3 is 15 amino acids. The V gene's germline CDR1 is MGHDK and CDR2 SYGVNS. The PCR used 60 V beta and 13 J beta primers. This table comes from immunoSEQ multiplex PCR, and its TCRdb copy is limited to in-frame clones, with some not included. This sample has about 67,000 clones, with 65% to 90% found just once. No glioblastoma patient carried an isocitrate dehydrogenase mutation. The chain carries TRBV25-1 and TRBJ2-2; D possibly corresponds to TRBD2 (6 bases). Here the sequenced sample was blood, taken before dendritic cell vaccination. The sequence was obtained from a human donor with glioblastoma. CDR3 sequence reads: CASSPSRGGTGELFF. The CDR3 DNA sequence: TGTGCCAGCAGTCCGTCTAGGGGAGGCACCGGGGAGCTGTTTTTT.